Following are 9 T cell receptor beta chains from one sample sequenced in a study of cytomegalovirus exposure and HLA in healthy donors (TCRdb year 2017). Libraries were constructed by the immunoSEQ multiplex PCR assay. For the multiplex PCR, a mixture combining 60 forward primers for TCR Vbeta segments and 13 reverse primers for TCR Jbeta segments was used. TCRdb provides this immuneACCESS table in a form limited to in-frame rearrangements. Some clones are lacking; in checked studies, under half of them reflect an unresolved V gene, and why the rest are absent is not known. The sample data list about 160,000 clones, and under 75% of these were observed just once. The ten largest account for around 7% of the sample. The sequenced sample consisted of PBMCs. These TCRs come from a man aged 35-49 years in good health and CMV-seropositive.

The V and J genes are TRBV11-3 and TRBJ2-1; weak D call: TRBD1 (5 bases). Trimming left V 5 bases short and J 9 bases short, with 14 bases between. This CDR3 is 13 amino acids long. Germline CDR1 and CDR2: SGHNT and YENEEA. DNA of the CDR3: TGTGCCAGCAGCGGTGCAGGGAAAACTGAGCAGTTCTTC. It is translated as CASSGAGKTEQFF.

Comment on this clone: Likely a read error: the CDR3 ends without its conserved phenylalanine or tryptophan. The CDR3 coding sequence is TGTGCCAGCAAGACAGGGGTCTATGGCTACACCTGC. It is translated as CASKTGVYGYTC. The rearrangement links TRBV6-5 to TRBJ1-2, with 8 bases aligning to TRBD1. The germline gives CDR1 MNHEY, CDR2 SVGAGI. The ends lost 7 bases at V and 4 bases at J; junction bases unmatched: 2. The CDR3 has 12 amino acids.

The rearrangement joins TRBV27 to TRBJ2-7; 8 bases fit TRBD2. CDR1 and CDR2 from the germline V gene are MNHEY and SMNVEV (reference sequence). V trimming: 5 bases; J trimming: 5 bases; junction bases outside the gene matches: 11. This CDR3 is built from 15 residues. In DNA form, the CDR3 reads TGTGCCAGCAGTCCCCGGGAGGGGTTGGTCCACGAGCAGTACTTC. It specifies CASSPREGLVHEQYF.

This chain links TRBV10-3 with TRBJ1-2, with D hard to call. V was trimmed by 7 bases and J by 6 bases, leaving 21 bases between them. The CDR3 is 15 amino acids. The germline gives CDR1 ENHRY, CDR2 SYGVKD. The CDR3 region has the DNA TGTGCCATCAACCCGGGTCAGGTTGGGGAGGATGGCTACACCTTC. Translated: CAINPGQVGEDGYTF.

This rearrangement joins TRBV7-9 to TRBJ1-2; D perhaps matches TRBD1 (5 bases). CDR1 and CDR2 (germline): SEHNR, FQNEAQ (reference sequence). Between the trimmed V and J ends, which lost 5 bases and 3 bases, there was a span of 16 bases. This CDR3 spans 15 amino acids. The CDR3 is CASSGGVGPDYGYTF. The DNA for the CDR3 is TGTGCCAGCAGCGGGGGGGTAGGGCCTGACTATGGCTACACCTTC.

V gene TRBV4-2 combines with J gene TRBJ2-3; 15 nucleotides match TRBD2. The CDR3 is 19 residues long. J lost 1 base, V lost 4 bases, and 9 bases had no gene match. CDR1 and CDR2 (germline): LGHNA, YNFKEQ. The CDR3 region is CASSPGTSGGMGGTDTQYF. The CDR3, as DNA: TGTGCCAGCAGCCCCGGGACTAGCGGGGGGATGGGGGGCACAGATACGCAGTATTTT.

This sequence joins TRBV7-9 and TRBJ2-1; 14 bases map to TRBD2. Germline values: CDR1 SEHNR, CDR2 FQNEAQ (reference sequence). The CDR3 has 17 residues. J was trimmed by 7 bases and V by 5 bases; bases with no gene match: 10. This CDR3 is CASSTRTSGGPVNEQFF. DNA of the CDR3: TGTGCCAGCAGCACAAGGACTAGCGGGGGGCCCGTGAATGAGCAGTTCTTC.

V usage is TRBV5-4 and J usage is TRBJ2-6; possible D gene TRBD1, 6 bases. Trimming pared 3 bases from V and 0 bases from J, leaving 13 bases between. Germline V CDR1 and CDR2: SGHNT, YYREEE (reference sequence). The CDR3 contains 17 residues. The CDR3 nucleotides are TGTGCCAGCAGCTCACAGGGTCTTCACTCTGGGGCCAACGTCCTGACTTTC. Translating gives CASSSQGLHSGANVLTF.

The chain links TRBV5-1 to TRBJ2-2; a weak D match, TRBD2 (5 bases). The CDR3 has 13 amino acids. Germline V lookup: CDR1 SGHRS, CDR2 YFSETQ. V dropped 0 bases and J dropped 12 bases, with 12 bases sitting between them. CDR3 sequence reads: CASSLEDGVKLFF. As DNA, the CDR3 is TGCGCCAGCAGCTTGGAGGACGGGGTGAAGCTGTTTTTT.